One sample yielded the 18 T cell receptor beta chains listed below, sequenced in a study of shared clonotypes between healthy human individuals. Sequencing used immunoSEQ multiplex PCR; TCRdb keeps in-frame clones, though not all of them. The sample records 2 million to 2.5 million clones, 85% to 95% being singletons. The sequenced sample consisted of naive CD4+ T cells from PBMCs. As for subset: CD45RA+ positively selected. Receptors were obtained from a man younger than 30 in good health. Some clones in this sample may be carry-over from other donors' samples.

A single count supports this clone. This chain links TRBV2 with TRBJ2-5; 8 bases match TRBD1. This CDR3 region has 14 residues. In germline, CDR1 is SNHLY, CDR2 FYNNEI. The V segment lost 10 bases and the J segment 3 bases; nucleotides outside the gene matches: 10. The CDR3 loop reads CATKFSGGEETQYF. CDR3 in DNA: TGTGCCACGAAGTTTTCAGGGGGCGAAGAGACCCAGTACTTC.

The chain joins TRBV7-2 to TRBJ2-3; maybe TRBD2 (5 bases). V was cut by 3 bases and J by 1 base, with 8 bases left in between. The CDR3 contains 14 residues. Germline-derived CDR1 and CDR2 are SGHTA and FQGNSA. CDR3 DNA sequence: TGTGCCAGCAGCTTCGGGGTGGGCACAGATACGCAGTATTTT. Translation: CASSFGVGTDTQYF.

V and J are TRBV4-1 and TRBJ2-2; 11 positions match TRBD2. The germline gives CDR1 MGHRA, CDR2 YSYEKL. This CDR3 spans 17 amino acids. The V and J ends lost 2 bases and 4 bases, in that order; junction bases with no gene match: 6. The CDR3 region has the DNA TGCGCCAGCAGCCAAAGGACTAGCGGGCGGGGCACCGGGGAGCTGTTTTTT. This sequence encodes CASSQRTSGRGTGELFF.

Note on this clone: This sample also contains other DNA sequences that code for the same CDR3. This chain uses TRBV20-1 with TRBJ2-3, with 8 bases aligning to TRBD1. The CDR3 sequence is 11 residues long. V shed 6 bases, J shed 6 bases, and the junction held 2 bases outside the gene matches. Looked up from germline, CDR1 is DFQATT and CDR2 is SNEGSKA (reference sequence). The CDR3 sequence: CSANRGDTQYF. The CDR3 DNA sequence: TGCAGTGCCAACAGGGGGGATACGCAGTATTTT.

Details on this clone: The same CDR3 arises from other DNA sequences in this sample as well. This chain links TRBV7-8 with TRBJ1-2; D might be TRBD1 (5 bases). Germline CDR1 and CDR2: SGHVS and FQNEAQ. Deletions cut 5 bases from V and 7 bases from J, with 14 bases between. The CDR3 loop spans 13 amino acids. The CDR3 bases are TGTGCCAGCAGCCCGGGGCAGGGCCTTGGCTACACCTTC. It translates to CASSPGQGLGYTF.

This CDR3 reads CASSFSGPWVDTQYF. The CDR3 coding sequence is TGCGCCAGCAGCTTTAGCGGGCCCTGGGTGGATACGCAGTATTTT. The chain links TRBV5-1 to TRBJ2-3; 7 bases map to TRBD2. CDR3 size: 15 residues. Germline V gives CDR1 SGHRS, CDR2 YFSETQ. V shed 2 bases and J 6 bases; nucleotides not matched to a gene: 9.

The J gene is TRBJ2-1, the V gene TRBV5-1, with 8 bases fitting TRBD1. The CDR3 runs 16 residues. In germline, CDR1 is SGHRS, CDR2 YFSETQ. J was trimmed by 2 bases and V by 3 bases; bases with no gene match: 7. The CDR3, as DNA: TGCGCCAGCAGCTACCAACAGGGGGAAACCTACAATGAGCAGTTCTTC. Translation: CASSYQQGETYNEQFF.

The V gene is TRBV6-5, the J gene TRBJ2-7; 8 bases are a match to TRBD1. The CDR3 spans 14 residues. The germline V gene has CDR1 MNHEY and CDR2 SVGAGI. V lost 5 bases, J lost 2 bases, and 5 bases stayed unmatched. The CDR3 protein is CASSRRTGPYEQYF. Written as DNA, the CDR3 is TGTGCCAGCAGTCGCCGGACAGGGCCCTACGAGCAGTACTTC.

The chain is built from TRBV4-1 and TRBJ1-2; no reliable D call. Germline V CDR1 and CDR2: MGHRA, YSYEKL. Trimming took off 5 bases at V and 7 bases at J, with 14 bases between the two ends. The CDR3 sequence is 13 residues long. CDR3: CASSSLVGSGYTF. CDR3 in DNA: TGCGCCAGCAGCTCTCTCGTGGGGAGTGGCTACACCTTC.

CDR3 protein: CASSRGTTQEGYGYTF. The CDR3 DNA follows: TGCGCCAGCAGCCGGGGGACAACGCAGGAGGGCTATGGCTACACCTTC. The rearrangement joins TRBV5-1 to TRBJ1-2; D perhaps matches TRBD1 (6 bases). The V gene's germline CDR1 is SGHRS and CDR2 YFSETQ. The CDR3 loop spans 16 amino acids. The V gene lost 4 bases and the J gene lost 4 bases, with 20 bases spanning the gap.

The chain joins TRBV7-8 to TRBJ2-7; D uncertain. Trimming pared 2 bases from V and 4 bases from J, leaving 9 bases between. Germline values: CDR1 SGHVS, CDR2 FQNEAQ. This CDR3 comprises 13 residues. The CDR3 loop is CASSLFLGYEQYF. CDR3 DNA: TGTGCCAGCAGCTTATTTCTCGGTTACGAGCAGTACTTC.

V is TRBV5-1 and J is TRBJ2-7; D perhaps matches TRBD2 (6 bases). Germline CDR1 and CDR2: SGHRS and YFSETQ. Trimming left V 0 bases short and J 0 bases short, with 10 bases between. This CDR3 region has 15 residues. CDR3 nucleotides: TGCGCCAGCAGCTTGGCCGTGGGGGGCTCCTACGAGCAGTACTTC. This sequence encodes CASSLAVGGSYEQYF.

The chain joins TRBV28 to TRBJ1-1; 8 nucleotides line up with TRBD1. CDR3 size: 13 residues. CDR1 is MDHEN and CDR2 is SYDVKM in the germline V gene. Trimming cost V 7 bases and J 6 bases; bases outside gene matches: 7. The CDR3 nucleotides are TGTGCCAGCAATCAGGGGGCGCGTTCTGAAGCTTTCTTT. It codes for CASNQGARSEAFF.

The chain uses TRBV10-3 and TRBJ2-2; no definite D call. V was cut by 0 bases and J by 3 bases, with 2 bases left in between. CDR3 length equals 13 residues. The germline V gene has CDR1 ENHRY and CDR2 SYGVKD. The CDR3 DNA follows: TGTGCCATCAGTGAGTCGGACACCGGGGAGCTGTTTTTT. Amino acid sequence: CAISESDTGELFF.

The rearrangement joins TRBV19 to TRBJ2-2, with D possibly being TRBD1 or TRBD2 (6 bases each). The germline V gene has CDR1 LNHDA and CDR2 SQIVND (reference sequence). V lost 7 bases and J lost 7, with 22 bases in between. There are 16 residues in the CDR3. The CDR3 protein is CASIRFWGAAGGELFF. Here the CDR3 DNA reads TGTGCCAGTATCCGCTTTTGGGGGGCTGCAGGCGGGGAGCTGTTTTTT.

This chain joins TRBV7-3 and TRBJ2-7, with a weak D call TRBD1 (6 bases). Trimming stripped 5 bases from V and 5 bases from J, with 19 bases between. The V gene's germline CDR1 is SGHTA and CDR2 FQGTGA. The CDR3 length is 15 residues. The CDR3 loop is CASSLRGGTGHEQYF. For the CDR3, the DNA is TGTGCCAGCAGCCTTAGAGGGGGAACAGGGCACGAGCAGTACTTC.

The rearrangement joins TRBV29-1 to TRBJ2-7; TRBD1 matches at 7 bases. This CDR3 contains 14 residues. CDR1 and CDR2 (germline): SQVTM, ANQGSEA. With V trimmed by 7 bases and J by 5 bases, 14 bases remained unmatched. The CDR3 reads CSGGQRSTPDEQYF. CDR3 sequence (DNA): TGCAGCGGGGGACAGAGGTCTACCCCCGACGAGCAGTACTTC.

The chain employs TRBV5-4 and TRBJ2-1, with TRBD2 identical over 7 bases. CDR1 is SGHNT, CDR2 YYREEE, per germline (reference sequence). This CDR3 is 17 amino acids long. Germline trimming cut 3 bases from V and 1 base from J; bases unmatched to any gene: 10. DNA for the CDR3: TGTGCCAGCAGCTGGGGGGGTGGGAGCGCATCCTACAATGAGCAGTTCTTC. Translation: CASSWGGGSASYNEQFF. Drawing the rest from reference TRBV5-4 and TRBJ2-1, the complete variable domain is ETGVTQSPTHLIKTRGQQVTLRCSSQSGHNTVSWYQQALGQGPQFIFQYYREEENGRGNFPPRFSGLQFPNYSSELNVNALELDDSALYLCASSWGGGSASYNEQFFGPGTRLTVL.